This T cell receptor (beta chain) was recorded in a study of shared clonotypes between healthy human individuals. About the research overall: CD8 memory received one plate per donor, CD8 naive two, CD4 memory three and CD4 naive three. Findings and limits, study-wide: Naive subsets generally exceeded memory subsets in estimated richness. The rarefaction results pointed to incomplete sorted-subset sequencing despite large depth. Four donors had about 5% of their naive CD4 clonotypes in common.

The repertoire was sequenced with immunoSEQ multiplex PCR; TCRdb's copy has only in-frame clones and lacks some. Of millions of clones listed, 85% to 95% are singletons. The naive CD8 fraction comprised CD45RO-negative cells positively selected for CCR7 and excluded terminally differentiated effector memory CD45RA+ cells. The V gene lost 6 bases and the J gene lost 4 bases, with 10 bases spanning the gap. The V gene's germline CDR1 is MNHEY and CDR2 SMNVEV (reference sequence). This CDR3 contains 13 residues. Of note for this clone: Its antigen remains unidentified. Other nucleotide sequences in the sample specify the same CDR3.

The genes are TRBV27 and TRBJ1-5, with D possibly matching TRBD1 (6 bases). The TCR sequence derives from a man between 18 and 35 years old in good health. The sequencing input was naive CD8+ T cells sorted from blood. The CDR3 DNA follows: TGTGCCAGCAGCCCAACAGGGAATCAGCCCCAGCATTTT. The encoded protein is CASSPTGNQPQHF.